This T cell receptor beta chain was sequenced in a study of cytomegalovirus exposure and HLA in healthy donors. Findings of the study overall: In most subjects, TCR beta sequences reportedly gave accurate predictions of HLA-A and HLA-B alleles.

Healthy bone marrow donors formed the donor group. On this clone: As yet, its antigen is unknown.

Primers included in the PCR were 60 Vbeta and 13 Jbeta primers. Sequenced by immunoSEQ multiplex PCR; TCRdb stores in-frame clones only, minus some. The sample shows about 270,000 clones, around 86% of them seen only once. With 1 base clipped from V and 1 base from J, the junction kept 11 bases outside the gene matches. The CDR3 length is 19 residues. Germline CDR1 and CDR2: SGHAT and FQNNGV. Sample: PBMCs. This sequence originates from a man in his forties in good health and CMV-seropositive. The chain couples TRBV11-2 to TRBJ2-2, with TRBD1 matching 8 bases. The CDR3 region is CASSLGRRGQRLNTGELFF. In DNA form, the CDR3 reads TGTGCCAGCAGCTTAGGTCGCAGGGGGCAGAGATTGAACACCGGGGAGCTGTTTTTT.